This is a list of T cell receptor beta chains from one sample in a study of Ad26.COV2.S vaccination and SARS-CoV-2 variants. Some clones are missing from TCRdb's copy, which holds only in-frame ones; the method was immunoSEQ multiplex PCR. Seen here are about 390,000 clones, 80% to 90% observed once, and the top ten hold 3.5%. Material: peripheral blood, obtained in a trial of Ad26.COV2.S vaccine versus placebo. The source of these receptors is a person between 18 and 65 years old who received the Ad26.COV2.S COVID-19 vaccine or a placebo. CDR3s include the opening cysteine and the closing phenylalanine or tryptophan. A D gene is named only where the DNA matches it firmly. The size field is filled for only some rows; it gives once, few, many or a size class.

j_call d_call v_call clone_size cdr3_aa cdr3_nt
TRBJ1-2 - TRBV7-9 once CASSLDSWAAGGYTF TGTGCCAGCAGCTTAGATTCCTGGGCAGCCGGTGGCTACACCTTC
TRBJ2-5 TRBD1 TRBV6-1 few CASSEGTGGETQYF TGTGCCAGCAGTGAGGGGACAGGAGGGGAGACCCAGTACTTC
TRBJ1-1 - TRBV3-1/TRBV3-2 - CASSQGRKGSEAFF TGTGCCAGCAGCCAAGGACGAAAGGGTTCTGAAGCTTTCTTT
TRBJ2-5 - TRBV11-2 - CASSSYSGETQYF TGTGCCAGCAGCTCGTACTCGGGAGAGACCCAGTACTTC
TRBJ2-7 - TRBV7-7 - CASSLNAGWEQYF TGTGCTAGCAGCTTAAACGCGGGGTGGGAGCAGTACTTC
TRBJ1-1 - TRBV12-3/TRBV12-4 - CASSSIGWTEAFF TGTGCCAGCAGTTCAATCGGTTGGACTGAAGCTTTCTTT
TRBJ1-1 - TRBV2 - CASSLTENTEAFF TGTGCCAGCAGCCTCACAGAGAACACTGAAGCTTTCTTT
TRBJ1-2 - TRBV5-6 - CASSLVQGGYGYTF TGTGCCAGCAGCTTGGTACAAGGCGGCTATGGCTACACCTTC
TRBJ2-3 - TRBV7-2 - CASSFNNGGRTDTQYF TGTGCCAGCAGCTTCAACAACGGTGGACGAACAGATACGCAGTATTTT
TRBJ1-6 - TRBV9 once CASSDRVGSPLHF TGTGCCAGCAGCGACAGGGTGGGTTCACCCCTCCACTTT
TRBJ1-4 - TRBV12-3/TRBV12-4 - CASSPRDPRKLFF TGTGCCAGCAGTCCCCGGGACCCACGAAAACTGTTTTTT
TRBJ2-7 - TRBV6-1 - CASSEQDSYEQYF TGTGCCAGCAGTGAACAGGACTCCTACGAGCAGTACTTC
TRBJ1-4 - TRBV4-1 - CASSQVAANEKLFF TGCGCCAGCAGCCAAGTGGCAGCTAATGAAAAACTGTTTTTT
TRBJ2-1 - TRBV30 few CAWSASFTPSSYNEQFF TGTGCCTGGAGTGCCAGCTTTACTCCTAGCTCCTACAATGAGCAGTTCTTC
TRBJ1-1 - TRBV6-5 - CASSYRETNTEAFF TGTGCCAGCAGTTACCGGGAGACGAACACTGAAGCTTTCTTT
TRBJ1-1 TRBD1 TRBV5-1 - CASSSTGEGTEAFF TGCGCCAGCAGCTCGACAGGGGAAGGCACTGAAGCTTTCTTT
TRBJ1-1 - TRBV11-2 - CASSSVLLNTEAFF TGTGCCAGCAGCTCGGTGCTCCTGAACACTGAAGCTTTCTTT
TRBJ2-7 TRBD1 TRBV29-1 - CSVSRDRGYEQYF TGCAGCGTCTCCCGGGACAGGGGCTACGAGCAGTACTTC
TRBJ1-5 TRBD1 TRBV3-1/TRBV3-2 - CASSQDPPGTGVQPQHF TGTGCCAGCAGCCAAGATCCGCCCGGGACAGGGGTTCAGCCCCAGCATTTT
TRBJ1-6 TRBD1 TRBV6-4 - CASSDRDRGHSPLHF TGTGCCAGCAGTGACAGGGACAGGGGCCATTCACCCCTCCACTTT
TRBJ1-1 TRBD1 TRBV6-5 few CASSYSGTGVTEAFF TGTGCCAGCAGTTACTCCGGGACAGGGGTTACTGAAGCTTTCTTT
TRBJ1-2 TRBD1 TRBV7-9 - CASSSTTGDYGYTF TGTGCCAGCAGCTCAACGACAGGGGACTATGGCTACACCTTC
TRBJ1-2 TRBD1 TRBV2 - CASRVDRANYGYTF TGTGCCAGCAGGGTTGACAGGGCGAACTATGGCTACACCTTC
TRBJ1-2 - TRBV6-2/TRBV6-3 - CASSPLRGGYTF TGTGCCAGCAGTCCCTTGAGGGGTGGCTACACCTTC
TRBJ1-4 - TRBV6-5 - CASSYSEGNEKLFF TGTGCCAGCAGTTACTCAGAAGGAAATGAAAAACTGTTTTTT
TRBJ1-3 - TRBV4-1 - CASSLPGRRTPSGNTIYF TGCGCCAGCAGCCTGCCCGGGCGGAGGACCCCCTCTGGAAACACCATATATTTT
TRBJ2-5 - TRBV5-4 once CASSGGETQYF TGTGCCAGCAGTGGAGGGGAGACCCAGTACTTC
TRBJ2-5 - TRBV11-2 - CASSLYVQETQYF TGTGCCAGCAGCTTATATGTCCAAGAGACCCAGTACTTC